This passage covers 4 T cell receptor beta chains from one sample sequenced in a study of blood T cells in healthy people across ages. A second PCR of 7 to 11 cycles used a sample-barcoded 5' primer and a J-beta primer mix. TCRdb re-called the 5' RACE reads through MiXCR, storing one row per CDR3 protein. Of hundreds of thousands of distinct CDR3 sequences in the sample, over 40% were seen once. What was sequenced was blood. The receptors were sampled from a woman older than 75 in good health.

This sequence joins TRBV29-1 and TRBJ1-5; 10 bases line up with TRBD1. V dropped 2 bases and J dropped 3; count of bases not matched to a gene: 4. CDR3 length: 15 residues. The germline V gene has CDR1 SQVTM and CDR2 ANQGSEA. The CDR3 here is CSVETGQGINQPQHF. Here the CDR3 DNA reads TGCAGCGTTGAAACGGGACAGGGGATCAATCAGCCCCAGCATTTT.

This clonotype came up a few times. The chain has TRBV7-2 and TRBJ2-1; TRBD1 agrees at 7 bases. Germline CDR1 and CDR2: SGHTA and FQGNSA. Trimming removed 3 bases from V and 5 bases from J; junction bases left unmatched: 4. The CDR3 extends over 14 amino acids. As DNA, the CDR3 is TGTGCCAGCAGCTTCGGGACAGACAACAATGAGCAGTTCTTC. As protein: CASSFGTDNNEQFF.

In its sample, this clonotype was seen once. A read error may produce the germline difference seen at one junction end. V is TRBV20-1 and J is TRBJ1-2; D ambiguous. The CDR3 loop spans 11 amino acids. CDR1 is DFQATT, CDR2 SNEGSKA, per germline (reference sequence). CDR3: CSALHNYGYIF. The DNA for the CDR3 is TGCAGTGCCTTGCATAACTATGGCTACATCTTC.

Comment on this clonotype: A much more abundant neighbour one base away suggests this may be a read error. The genes are TRBV27 and TRBJ2-1, with 8 positions matching TRBD1. CDR3 size: 15 residues. CDR1 is MNHEY and CDR2 is SMNVEV in the germline V gene (reference sequence). After removal of 6 bases from V and 4 bases from J, the junction contained 8 bases not matched to a gene. Written as DNA, the CDR3 is TGTGCCAGCAGCCCAAGCCGGGACAGGTACAATGAGCAGTTCTTC. Protein: CASSPSRDRYNEQFF.